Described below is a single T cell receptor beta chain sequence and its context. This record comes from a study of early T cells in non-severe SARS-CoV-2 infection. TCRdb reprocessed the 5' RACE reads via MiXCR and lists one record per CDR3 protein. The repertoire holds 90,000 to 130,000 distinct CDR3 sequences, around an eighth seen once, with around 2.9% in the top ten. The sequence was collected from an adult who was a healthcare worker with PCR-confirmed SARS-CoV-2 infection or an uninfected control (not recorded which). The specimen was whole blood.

The CDR3 DNA is TGTGCCAGCAGCTTGGAGGGGAGGGGCCTTGGTGAAAAACTGTTTTTT. It yields the protein CASSLEGRGLGEKLFF. This sequence joins TRBV5-4 and TRBJ1-4; D possibly corresponds to TRBD1 (5 bases). The germline V gene has CDR1 SGHNT and CDR2 YYREEE (reference sequence). V was trimmed by 0 bases and J by 7 bases, leaving 16 bases between them. This CDR3 has 16 residues.